Following are 20 T cell receptor beta chains from one sample sequenced in a study of CD8 T cells in Susac syndrome. An input of about 0.5 to 1 ug of RNA was subjected to reverse transcription using random hexamers. Via MiXCR, TCRdb re-called the immunoSEQ multiplex PCR reads, giving one row per CDR3 protein. The sample includes over 150,000 distinct CDR3 sequences, approximately 94% seen only once; the top ten take approximately 0.12%. Specimen: CD4+ T cells from PBMCs. These receptor sequences come from a human donor with Susac syndrome.

This chain uses TRBV5-1 with TRBJ2-7; TRBD1 is a possible D gene (6 bases). The V end was cut by 4 bases, the J end by 5 bases, with 16 bases between. This CDR3 is 14 amino acids long. Germline V CDR1 and CDR2: SGHRS, YFSETQ. CDR3 DNA sequence: TGCGCCAGCAGCACCAACTCCAGGGGCCACGAGCAGTACTTC. It encodes CASSTNSRGHEQYF.

V is TRBV14 and J is TRBJ1-2; D uncertain. The germline gives CDR1 SGHDN, CDR2 FVKESK. This CDR3 has 14 amino acids. The V and J ends lost 0 bases and 4 bases respectively, with 9 bases between them. CDR3 coding DNA: TGTGCCAGCAGCCAAGATCCCCTGGGCTATGGCTACACCTTC. It encodes CASSQDPLGYGYTF.

The rearrangement joins TRBV30 to TRBJ2-3; D not certain. V was clipped by 3 bases and J by 3 bases, with 10 bases between them. The CDR3 sequence is 13 residues long. Germline loops: CDR1 GTSNPN, CDR2 SVGIG (reference sequence). In nucleotides, the CDR3 is TGTGCCTGGAGAATGGCCCCAACAGATACGCAGTATTTT. Its translation is CAWRMAPTDTQYF.

This chain joins TRBV20-1 and TRBJ2-4; no clear D. The CDR3 loop spans 12 amino acids. Germline V gene lookup returns CDR1 DFQATT and CDR2 SNEGSKA (reference sequence). V lost 6 bases and J lost 4, with 10 bases in between. CDR3 sequence: CSAGRRKNIQYF. The CDR3 coding sequence is TGCAGTGCAGGCCGTCGGAAAAACATTCAGTACTTC.

The chain combines TRBV30 with TRBJ1-2; D ambiguous. V dropped 4 bases and J dropped 4 bases, with 10 bases sitting between them. Germline V gene lookup returns CDR1 GTSNPN and CDR2 SVGIG (reference sequence). This CDR3 spans 12 amino acids. This chain's CDR3 is CAWTGTLYGYTF. CDR3 sequence (DNA): TGTGCCTGGACAGGTACCCTCTATGGCTACACCTTC.

The chain couples TRBV5-1 to TRBJ2-1; 7 positions agree with TRBD2. Germline loops: CDR1 SGHRS, CDR2 YFSETQ. There are 15 residues in the CDR3. The junction had 10 bases not matched to a gene; V was cut back by 4 bases and J by 6 bases. In DNA, the CDR3 is TGCGCCAGCAGCCCCGGACTAGAGGGCCTCAATGAGCAGTTCTTC. This encodes CASSPGLEGLNEQFF. Variable domain in full (rest from reference TRBV5-1 and TRBJ2-1): KAGVTQTPRYLIKTRGQQVTLSCSPISGHRSVSWYQQTPGQGLQFLFEYFSETQRNKGNFPGRFSGRQFSNSRSEMNVSTLELGDSALYLCASSPGLEGLNEQFFGPGTRLTVL.

The V call is TRBV5-1, the J call TRBJ2-5; TRBD2 aligns across 10 bases. Germline V gene sequence: CDR1 SGHRS, CDR2 YFSETQ. This CDR3 contains 16 residues. Trimming took 3 bases from V and 1 from J; bases not matched to a gene: 6. CDR3 region: CASSSSGGPTQETQYF. The DNA of the CDR3 is TGCGCCAGCAGCTCTAGCGGGGGCCCAACCCAAGAGACCCAGTACTTC.

This clonotype was found once. The chain recombines TRBV20-1 with TRBJ1-5; the D is unclear. This CDR3 has 13 residues. Germline-derived CDR1 and CDR2 are DFQATT and SNEGSKA (reference sequence). The V gene lost 8 bases and the J gene lost 5 bases, with 16 bases spanning the gap. CDR3 residues: CSTRYGQHQPQHF. CDR3 bases: TGCAGTACCCGATATGGCCAGCATCAGCCCCAGCATTTT.

The chain combines TRBV7-2 with TRBJ2-7; perhaps TRBD2 as D (6 bases). The V and J ends lost 3 bases and 6 bases respectively, with 15 bases between them. CDR3 length equals 14 residues. The germline gives CDR1 SGHTA, CDR2 FQGNSA. The CDR3 sequence: CASSLARGNTEQYF. DNA of the CDR3: TGTGCCAGCAGCTTGGCGCGCGGGAACACCGAGCAGTACTTC.

This rearrangement joins TRBV12-3 or TRBV12-4 to TRBJ2-5; 7 nucleotides match TRBD2. The CDR3 has 13 residues. The V segment lost 6 bases and the J segment 3 bases; nucleotides outside the gene matches: 4. As DNA, the CDR3 is TGTGCCAGCAGCACAGCGGGGAAAGAGACCCAGTACTTC. Translating gives CASSTAGKETQYF.

Only one count was recorded for this clonotype. This chain connects TRBV20-1 to TRBJ1-6, with 9 positions matching TRBD1. The length of the CDR3 is 16 residues. The V and J ends lost 3 bases and 10 bases, in that order; junction bases with no gene match: 13. Germline loops: CDR1 DFQATT, CDR2 SNEGSKA (reference sequence). The CDR3 sequence is CSASPIATGGTSPLHF. The CDR3 DNA sequence: TGCAGTGCTAGCCCCATTGCGACAGGGGGAACCTCACCCCTCCACTTT.

This clonotype has a single count. The CDR3 nucleotides read TGTGCCAGCAGTGAGAGGACAGGGCGATTAGCCTTAGGAAATGAGCAGTTCTTC. Residues: CASSERTGRLALGNEQFF. The genes are TRBV25-1 and TRBJ2-1, with TRBD1 matching over 8 bases. The CDR3 length is 18 residues. Germline CDR1 reads MGHDK; CDR2 reads SYGVNS. Trimming cost V 3 bases and J 7 bases; bases outside gene matches: 17.

The chain couples TRBV30 to TRBJ1-2; the match to TRBD1 covers 8 bases. V trimming: 7 bases; J trimming: 4 bases; junction bases outside the gene matches: 8. The CDR3 runs 13 residues. In germline, CDR1 is GTSNPN, CDR2 SVGIG (reference sequence). The CDR3 DNA follows: TGTGCCTTCACCCGGGACAGGCCCTATGGCTACACCTTC. Its translation: CAFTRDRPYGYTF.

J is TRBJ1-1 and V is TRBV20-1, with TRBD1 identical over 10 bases. V was clipped by 6 bases and J by 7 bases; unmatched bases: 8. The CDR3 spans 13 residues. Per germline, CDR1 DFQATT and CDR2 SNEGSKA (reference sequence). CDR3 loop: CSATTGTGVEAFF. The CDR3 coding sequence is TGCAGTGCAACTACCGGGACAGGGGTTGAAGCTTTCTTT.

This clonotype was recorded once. DNA for the CDR3: TGTGCCAGCAGCCTGACAGGGAATAATCAGCCCCAGCATTTT. It translates to CASSLTGNNQPQHF. The rearrangement links TRBV6-5 to TRBJ1-5; 7 bases match TRBD1. Trimming took 6 bases from V and 4 from J; bases not matched to a gene: 6. CDR1 is MNHEY, CDR2 SVGAGI, per germline. The CDR3 loop spans 14 amino acids.

This chain connects TRBV15 to TRBJ2-7; TRBD2 might be the D (5 bases). Germline V lookup: CDR1 LNHNV, CDR2 YYDKDF (reference sequence). Trimming took off 0 bases at V and 0 bases at J, with 9 bases between the two ends. The CDR3 spans 15 residues. CDR3 nucleotides: TGTGCCACCAGCAGAGATTTTCTAGCCTCCTACGAGCAGTACTTC. Translated, it gives CATSRDFLASYEQYF. Variable domain in full (rest from reference TRBV15 and TRBJ2-7): DAMVIQNPRYQVTQFGKPVTLSCSQTLNHNVMYWYQQKSSQAPKLLFHYYDKDFNNEADTPDNFQSRRPNTSFCFLDIRSPGLGDTAMYLCATSRDFLASYEQYFGPGTRLTVT.

The chain uses TRBV20-1 and TRBJ2-5; 8 nucleotides align to TRBD1. Losses at the gene ends were 7 bases for V and 2 bases for J; bases not matched to a gene: 6. The CDR3 covers 13 residues. The germline V gene encodes CDR1 DFQATT and CDR2 SNEGSKA (reference sequence). The chain's CDR3 is CSVLTGAQETQYF. Written as DNA, the CDR3 is TGCAGTGTTTTGACAGGGGCACAAGAGACCCAGTACTTC.

J is TRBJ2-7 and V is TRBV20-1, with TRBD1 matching over 8 bases. Germline values: CDR1 DFQATT, CDR2 SNEGSKA (reference sequence). The CDR3 has 12 amino acids. The V and J ends lost 7 bases and 5 bases, in that order; junction bases with no gene match: 7. The CDR3 DNA reads TGCAGTGTACAGACAGGGGCAAACGAGCAGTACTTC. Translated, it gives CSVQTGANEQYF.

The rearrangement joins TRBV7-2 to TRBJ2-3; weak D call: TRBD1 (5 bases). The germline gives CDR1 SGHTA, CDR2 FQGNSA. CDR3 length: 14 amino acids. Trimming removed 3 bases from V and 2 bases from J, with 9 bases in between. This CDR3 reads CASSLIGDTDTQYF. The CDR3 bases are TGTGCCAGCAGCTTGATAGGGGACACAGATACGCAGTATTTT.

DNA of the CDR3: TGTGCCAGCAGCCAGGCCTCCGGCTCCTCCTACAATGAGCAGTTCTTC. Its translation is CASSQASGSSYNEQFF. The chain combines TRBV14 with TRBJ2-1, with unresolved D. CDR1 is SGHDN and CDR2 is FVKESK in the germline V gene. This CDR3 comprises 16 residues. The V and J ends lost 3 bases and 0 bases respectively, with 12 bases between them.